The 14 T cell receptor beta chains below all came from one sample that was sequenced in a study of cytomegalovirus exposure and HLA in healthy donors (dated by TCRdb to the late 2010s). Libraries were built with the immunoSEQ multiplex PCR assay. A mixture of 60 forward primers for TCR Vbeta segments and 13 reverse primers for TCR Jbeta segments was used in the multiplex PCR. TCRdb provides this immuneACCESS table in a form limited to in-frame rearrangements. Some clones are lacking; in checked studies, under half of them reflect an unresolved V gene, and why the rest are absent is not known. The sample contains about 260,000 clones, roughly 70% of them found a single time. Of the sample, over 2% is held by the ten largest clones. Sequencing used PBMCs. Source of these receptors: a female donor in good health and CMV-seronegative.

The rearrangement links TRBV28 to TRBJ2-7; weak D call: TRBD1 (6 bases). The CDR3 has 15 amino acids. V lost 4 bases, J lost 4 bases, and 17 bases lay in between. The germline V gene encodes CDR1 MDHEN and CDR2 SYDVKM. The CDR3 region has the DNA TGTGCCAGCAGTTATCAGACAGGAGGTTTATACGAGCAGTACTTC. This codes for CASSYQTGGLYEQYF.

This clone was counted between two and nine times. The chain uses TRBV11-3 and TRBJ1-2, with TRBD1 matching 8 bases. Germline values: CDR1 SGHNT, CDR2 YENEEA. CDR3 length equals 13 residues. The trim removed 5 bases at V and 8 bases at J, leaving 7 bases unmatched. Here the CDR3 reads CASSQGQVQGYTF. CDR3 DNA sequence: TGTGCCAGCAGCCAGGGACAGGTCCAGGGCTACACCTTC.

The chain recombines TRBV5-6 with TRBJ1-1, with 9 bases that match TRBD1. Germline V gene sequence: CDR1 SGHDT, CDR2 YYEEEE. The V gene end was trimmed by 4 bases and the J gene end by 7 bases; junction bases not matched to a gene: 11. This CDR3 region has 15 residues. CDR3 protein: CASSAGTGINFEAFF. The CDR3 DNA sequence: TGTGCCAGCAGCGCCGGGACAGGGATAAACTTTGAAGCTTTCTTT.

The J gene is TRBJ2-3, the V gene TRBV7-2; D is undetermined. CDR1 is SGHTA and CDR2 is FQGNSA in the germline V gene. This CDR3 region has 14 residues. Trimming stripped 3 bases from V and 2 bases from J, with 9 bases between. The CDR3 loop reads CASSLTPLTDTQYF. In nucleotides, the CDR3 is TGTGCCAGCAGCTTGACTCCTCTCACAGATACGCAGTATTTT.

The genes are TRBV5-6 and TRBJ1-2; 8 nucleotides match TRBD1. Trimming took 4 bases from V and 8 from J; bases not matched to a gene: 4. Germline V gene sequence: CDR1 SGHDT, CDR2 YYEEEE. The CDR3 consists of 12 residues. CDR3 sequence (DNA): TGTGCCAGCAGCCTGGACAGGGAGGGCTACACCTTC. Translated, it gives CASSLDREGYTF.

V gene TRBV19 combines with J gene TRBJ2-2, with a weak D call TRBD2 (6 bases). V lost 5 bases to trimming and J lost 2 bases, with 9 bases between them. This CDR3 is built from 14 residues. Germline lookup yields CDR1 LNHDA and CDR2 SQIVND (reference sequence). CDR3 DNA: TGTGCCAGTAGTTGGGGGGTTAACACCGGGGAGCTGTTTTTT. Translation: CASSWGVNTGELFF.

As DNA, the CDR3 is TGTGCCACCAGGGCAGGGGAGTTGAAAAATGAGCAGTTCTTC. Protein product: CATRAGELKNEQFF. This chain connects TRBV10-3 to TRBJ2-1, with D possibly TRBD1 on 6 matching bases. Trimming stripped 10 bases from V and 7 bases from J, with 20 bases between. Per germline, CDR1 ENHRY and CDR2 SYGVKD. The CDR3 sequence is 14 residues long.

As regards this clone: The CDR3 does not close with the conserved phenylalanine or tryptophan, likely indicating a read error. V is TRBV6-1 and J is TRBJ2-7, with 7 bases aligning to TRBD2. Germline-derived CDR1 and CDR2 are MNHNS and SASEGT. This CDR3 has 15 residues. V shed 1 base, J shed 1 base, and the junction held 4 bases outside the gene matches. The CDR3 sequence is CASSEGASGSYEQYS. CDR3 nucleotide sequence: TGTGCCAGCAGTGAAGGGGCTAGCGGATCCTACGAGCAGTACTCC.

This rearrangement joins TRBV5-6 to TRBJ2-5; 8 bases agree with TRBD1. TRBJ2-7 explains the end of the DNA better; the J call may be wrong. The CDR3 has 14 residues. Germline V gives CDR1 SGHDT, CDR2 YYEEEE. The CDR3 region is CASSRQGSSYEQYF. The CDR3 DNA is TGTGCCAGCAGCCGACAGGGGAGCTCCTACGAGCAGTACTTC.

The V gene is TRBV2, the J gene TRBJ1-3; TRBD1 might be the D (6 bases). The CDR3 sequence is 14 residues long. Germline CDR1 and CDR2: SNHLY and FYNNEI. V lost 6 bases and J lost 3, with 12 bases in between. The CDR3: CASRAQGYGNTIYF. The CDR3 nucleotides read TGTGCCAGCAGGGCACAGGGATATGGAAACACCATATATTTT.

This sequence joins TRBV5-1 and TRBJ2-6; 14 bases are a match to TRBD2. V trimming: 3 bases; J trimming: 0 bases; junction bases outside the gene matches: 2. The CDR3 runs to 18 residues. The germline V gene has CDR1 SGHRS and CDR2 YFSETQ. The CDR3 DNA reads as TGCGCCAGCAGCTCGGGACTAGCGGGAGACTCTGGGGCCAACGTCCTGACTTTC. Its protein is CASSSGLAGDSGANVLTF.

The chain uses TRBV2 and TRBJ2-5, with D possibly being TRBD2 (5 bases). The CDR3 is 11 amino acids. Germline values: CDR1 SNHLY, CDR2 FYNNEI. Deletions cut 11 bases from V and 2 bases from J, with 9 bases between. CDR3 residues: CAAGNQETQYF. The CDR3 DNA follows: TGTGCCGCCGGGAATCAAGAGACCCAGTACTTC.

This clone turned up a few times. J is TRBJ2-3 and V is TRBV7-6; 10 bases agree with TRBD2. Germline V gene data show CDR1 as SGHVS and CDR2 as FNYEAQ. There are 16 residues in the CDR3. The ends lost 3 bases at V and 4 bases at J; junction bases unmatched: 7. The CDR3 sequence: CASSLGPSGSPDTQYF. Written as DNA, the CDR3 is TGTGCCAGCAGCTTGGGCCCTAGCGGGAGTCCAGATACGCAGTATTTT.

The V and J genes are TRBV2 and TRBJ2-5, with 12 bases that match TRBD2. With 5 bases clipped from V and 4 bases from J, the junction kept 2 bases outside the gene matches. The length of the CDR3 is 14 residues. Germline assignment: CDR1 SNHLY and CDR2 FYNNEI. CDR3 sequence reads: CASSRGLAGETQYF. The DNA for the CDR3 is TGTGCCAGCAGTAGGGGACTAGCGGGAGAGACCCAGTACTTC. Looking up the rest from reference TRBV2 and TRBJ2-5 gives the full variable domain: EPEVTQTPSHQVTQMGQEVILRCVPISNHLYFYWYRQILGQKVEFLVSFYNNEISEKSEIFDDQFSVERPDGSNFTLKIRSTKLEDSAMYFCASSRGLAGETQYFGPGTRLLVL.